A single sample is the source of the 7 T cell receptor beta chains below, sequenced in a study of blood T cells in healthy people across ages. Combining a sample-barcoded 5' primer with a J-beta primer mix, a second PCR ran for roughly 7 to 11 cycles. Via MiXCR, TCRdb re-called the 5' RACE reads, giving one row per CDR3 protein. The sample includes over a million distinct CDR3 sequences, roughly 64% of them seen just once. What was sequenced was blood. These receptors originate from a man aged 18 to 29 in good health.

This sequence joins TRBV20-1 and TRBJ1-4; no firm D call. The CDR3 consists of 13 residues. In germline, CDR1 is DFQATT, CDR2 SNEGSKA (reference sequence). The V gene lost 2 bases and the J gene lost 3 bases, with 7 bases spanning the gap. The CDR3 DNA follows: TGCAGTGCTAGATCCGGGGCTAATGAAAAACTGTTTTTT. This encodes CSARSGANEKLFF.

This clonotype has just a few counts. The chain carries TRBV5-1 and TRBJ1-2; 8 bases line up with TRBD1. V lost 2 bases and J lost 8; bases outside the gene matches: 5. The germline V gene has CDR1 SGHRS and CDR2 YFSETQ. This CDR3 is built from 13 residues. CDR3 nucleotide sequence: TGCGCCAGCAGCTTCGGGACAGGCCGCGGCTACACCTTC. It encodes CASSFGTGRGYTF.

The V and J genes are TRBV3-1 and TRBJ1-2; D is uncertain. V lost 1 base and J 6 bases, leaving 15 bases between the germline ends. Per germline, CDR1 LGHDT and CDR2 YNNKEL (reference sequence). CDR3 length: 15 amino acids. The DNA of the CDR3 is TGTGCCAGCAGCCAAGGCGGCAGATGGAATGATGGCTACACCTTC. The encoded protein is CASSQGGRWNDGYTF. Based on the CDR3 plus reference TRBV3-1 and TRBJ1-2, the full variable domain is DTAVSQTPKYLVTQMGNDKSIKCEQNLGHDTMYWYKQDSKKFLKIMFSYNNKELIINETVPNRFSPKSPDKAHLNLHINSLELGDSAVYFCASSQGGRWNDGYTFGSGTRLTVV.

This chain uses TRBV3-1 with TRBJ1-6, with D uncertain. Germline V gene lookup returns CDR1 LGHDT and CDR2 YNNKEL (reference sequence). The CDR3 sequence is 15 residues long. V shed 0 bases and J shed 9 bases, with 12 bases lying between them. The CDR3, as DNA: TGTGCCAGCAGCCAAGAAACACAGACGGGTTCACCCCTCCACTTT. Protein: CASSQETQTGSPLHF.

The chain uses TRBV6-5 and TRBJ1-1; D call uncertain. The germline V gene encodes CDR1 MNHEY and CDR2 SVGAGI. This CDR3 has 13 amino acids. Trimming left V 5 bases short and J 6 bases short, with 13 bases between. The CDR3 is CASSDQRVAEAFF. The CDR3 nucleotides read TGTGCCAGCAGTGACCAAAGAGTAGCTGAAGCTTTCTTT.

The chain links TRBV29-1 to TRBJ1-2; D gene unclear. Germline-derived CDR1 and CDR2 are SQVTM and ANQGSEA. The CDR3 contains 11 residues. V gave up 4 bases and J gave up 5 bases, with 8 bases separating them. The CDR3 DNA reads as TGCAGCGTTGTAAGAGAGTATGGCTACACCTTC. Protein sequence: CSVVREYGYTF.

This chain connects TRBV10-3 to TRBJ2-6; a possible D gene is TRBD1 (6 bases). V dropped 0 bases and J dropped 13 bases, with 10 bases sitting between them. The CDR3 consists of 13 residues. CDR1 and CDR2 from the germline V gene are ENHRY and SYGVKD. DNA for the CDR3: TGTGCCATCAGTGAGTCGGGGGCTAGGGTCCTGACTTTC. This sequence encodes CAISESGARVLTF.